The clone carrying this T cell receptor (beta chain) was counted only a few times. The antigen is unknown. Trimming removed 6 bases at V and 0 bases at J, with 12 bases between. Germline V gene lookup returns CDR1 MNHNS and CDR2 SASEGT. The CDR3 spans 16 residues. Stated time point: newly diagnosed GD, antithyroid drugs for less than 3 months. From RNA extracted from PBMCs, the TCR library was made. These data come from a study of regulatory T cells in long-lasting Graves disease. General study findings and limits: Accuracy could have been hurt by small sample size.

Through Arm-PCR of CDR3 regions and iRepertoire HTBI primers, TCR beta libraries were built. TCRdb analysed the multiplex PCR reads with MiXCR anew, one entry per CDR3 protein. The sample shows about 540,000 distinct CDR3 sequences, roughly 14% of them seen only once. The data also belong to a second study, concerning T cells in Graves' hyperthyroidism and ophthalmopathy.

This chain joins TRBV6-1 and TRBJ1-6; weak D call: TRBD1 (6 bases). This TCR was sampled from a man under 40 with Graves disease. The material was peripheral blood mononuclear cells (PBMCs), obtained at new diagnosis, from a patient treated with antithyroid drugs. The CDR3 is CASRVQGSSYNSPLHF. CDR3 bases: TGTGCCAGCAGGGTTCAGGGGAGCTCCTATAATTCACCCCTCCACTTT.